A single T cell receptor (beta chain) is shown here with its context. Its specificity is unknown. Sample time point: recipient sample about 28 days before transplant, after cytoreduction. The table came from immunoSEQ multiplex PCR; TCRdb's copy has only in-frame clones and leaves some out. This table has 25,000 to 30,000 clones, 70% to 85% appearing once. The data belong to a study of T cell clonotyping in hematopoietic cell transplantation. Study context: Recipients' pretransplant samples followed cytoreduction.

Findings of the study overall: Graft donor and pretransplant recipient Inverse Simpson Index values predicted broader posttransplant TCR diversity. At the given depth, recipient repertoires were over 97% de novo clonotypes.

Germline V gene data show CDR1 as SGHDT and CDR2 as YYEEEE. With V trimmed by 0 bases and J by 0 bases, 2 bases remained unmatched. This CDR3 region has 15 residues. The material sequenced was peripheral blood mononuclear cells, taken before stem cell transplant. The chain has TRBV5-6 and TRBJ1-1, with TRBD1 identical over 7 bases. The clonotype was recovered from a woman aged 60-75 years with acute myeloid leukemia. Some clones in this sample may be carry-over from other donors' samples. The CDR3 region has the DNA TGTGCCAGCAGCTTGGAAGGGGGCATGAACACTGAAGCTTTCTTT. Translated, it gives CASSLEGGMNTEAFF. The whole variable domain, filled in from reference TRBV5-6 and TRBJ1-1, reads DAGVTQSPTHLIKTRGQQVTLRCSPKSGHDTVSWYQQALGQGPQFIFQYYEEEERQRGNFPDRFSGHQFPNYSSELNVNALLLGDSALYLCASSLEGGMNTEAFFGQGTRLTVV.